One sample yielded the 18 T cell receptor beta chains listed below, sequenced in a study of Tregs in tolerant kidney transplant recipients (dated by TCRdb to the late 2010s). Read against the paper, the sample's time point label means: blood sample drawn before combined kidney and bone marrow transplant. The library was prepared using the immunoSEQ multiplex PCR assay. This is the immuneACCESS table as TCRdb keeps it, with only in-frame sequences that have V and J called. A part of the clones is gone; compared with another copy, unresolved V genes explain less than half, and the rest is unexplained. Here the sample has tens of thousands of clones; less than 95% occur a single time. Jointly, the top ten make up approximately 0.3% of the sample. Sample: Tregs from blood, taken before the transplant. The source of these receptors is a human donor who received a combined kidney and bone marrow transplant.

The rearrangement links TRBV2 to TRBJ2-7, with 7 bases aligning to TRBD2. CDR3 size: 14 residues. V shed 10 bases, J shed 3 bases, and the junction held 12 bases outside the gene matches. CDR1 is SNHLY, CDR2 FYNNEI, per germline. CDR3 amino acids: CATGRGGNLYEQYF. The CDR3, as DNA: TGTGCCACCGGGCGGGGAGGGAACCTCTACGAGCAGTACTTC.

The chain has TRBV11-1 and TRBJ2-3; 7 nucleotides match TRBD2. Germline CDR1 SGHAT, CDR2 FQDESV (reference sequence). There are 15 residues in the CDR3. J gave up 2 bases and V 4 bases, and 6 bases lay outside the gene matches. The CDR3 loop reads CASSYPSGNTDTQYF. In nucleotides, the CDR3 is TGTGCCAGCAGCTATCCCAGCGGGAACACAGATACGCAGTATTTT.

This clone was seen a few times. The genes are TRBV5-6 and TRBJ1-1; 11 bases are a match to TRBD1. The J segment lost 4 bases and the V segment lost 4 bases, leaving 9 bases of the junction unmatched. In germline, CDR1 is SGHDT, CDR2 YYEEEE. The CDR3 spans 16 residues. CDR3 DNA sequence: TGTGCCAGCAGCCCGGGGACAGGGGGAAGGAGCACTGAAGCTTTCTTT. Its protein product is CASSPGTGGRSTEAFF.

A single count supports this clone. CDR3 sequence (DNA): TGTGCCAGCACCCCAAGGACGGTTCCGAACTATGGCTACACCTTC. Protein: CASTPRTVPNYGYTF. V gene TRBV6-6 combines with J gene TRBJ1-2; no reliable D call. CDR3 size: 15 residues. Looked up from germline, CDR1 is MNHNY and CDR2 is SVGAGI (reference sequence). The V end lost 7 bases, the J end lost 2 bases, and 17 bases lay between the germline ends.

V usage is TRBV19 and J usage is TRBJ1-2; D not resolved. The CDR3 covers 19 residues. From germline, CDR1 is LNHDA and CDR2 SQIVND (reference sequence). Trimming cost V 5 bases and J 8 bases, with 33 bases left between them. The CDR3 reads CASSSPFAVPGRDKGGYTF. Written as DNA, the CDR3 is TGTGCCAGTAGTTCCCCGTTCGCGGTCCCCGGACGGGATAAAGGAGGCTACACCTTC.

About this clone: A junction boundary mismatches the germline segment, possibly from a read error. The chain combines TRBV19 with TRBJ2-3, with D tentatively TRBD2 (6 bases). This CDR3 spans 15 amino acids. Germline V gives CDR1 LNHDA, CDR2 SQIVND (reference sequence). Here the CDR3 DNA reads TGTGCCAGTAGTCAGCAGGCGGGGTACACAGGTACGCAGTATTTT. Encoded protein: CASSQQAGYTGTQYF.

This rearrangement joins TRBV4-2 to TRBJ2-1, with 9 bases identical to TRBD2. CDR1 is LGHNA, CDR2 YNFKEQ, per germline. The CDR3 totals 18 residues. Unmatched junction bases numbered 10, after V lost 0 bases and J lost 4 bases. The CDR3 spells CASSQDLAGGPGYNEQFF. The CDR3 DNA is TGTGCCAGCAGCCAAGATCTGGCGGGAGGGCCGGGATACAATGAGCAGTTCTTC.

The rearrangement links TRBV15 to TRBJ2-5; no clear D. CDR3 length equals 13 residues. With 1 base removed from V and 1 base from J, the gap between germline ends came to 4 bases. Germline CDR1 and CDR2: LNHNV and YYDKDF (reference sequence). CDR3 sequence (DNA): TGTGCCACCAGCAGAGTGGCCCAAGAGACCCAGTACTTC. As protein: CATSRVAQETQYF.

This clone was picked up one time. This chain uses TRBV2 with TRBJ1-6, with unresolved D. The CDR3 length is 15 residues. Per germline, CDR1 SNHLY and CDR2 FYNNEI. The V and J ends lost 4 bases and 0 bases respectively, with 7 bases between them. In DNA form, the CDR3 reads TGTGCCAGCAGTGTTCGGAGCTCCTATAATTCACCCCTCCACTTT. This encodes CASSVRSSYNSPLHF.

V usage is TRBV2 and J usage is TRBJ2-2; tentatively, D is TRBD1 (6 bases). Trimming left V 8 bases short and J 3 bases short, with 13 bases between. The germline V gene has CDR1 SNHLY and CDR2 FYNNEI. The CDR3 length is 14 residues. The CDR3 loop is CASRGGADTGELFF. The DNA for the CDR3 is TGTGCCAGCCGAGGGGGTGCGGACACCGGGGAGCTGTTTTTT.

Written as DNA, the CDR3 is TGTGCCAGCAGTTTAAACGTAGCGGGAACAGATACGCAGTATTTT. It translates to CASSLNVAGTDTQYF. This chain joins TRBV28 and TRBJ2-3; the match to TRBD2 covers 8 bases. This CDR3 contains 15 residues. Per germline, CDR1 MDHEN and CDR2 SYDVKM. J gave up 3 bases and V 2 bases, and 4 bases lay outside the gene matches.

The V gene is TRBV28, the J gene TRBJ2-3, with D possibly TRBD2 on 7 matching bases. Trimming took off 2 bases at V and 2 bases at J, with 11 bases between the two ends. CDR1 MDHEN and CDR2 SYDVKM come from the germline V gene. The CDR3 length is 15 residues. CDR3 nucleotide sequence: TGTGCCAGCAGTTTAAAGGGGGGGGTCACAGATACGCAGTATTTT. It encodes CASSLKGGVTDTQYF.

The V gene is TRBV18, the J gene TRBJ2-4; D not certain. This CDR3 is 13 amino acids long. Germline assignment: CDR1 KGHSH and CDR2 LQKENI. V gave up 6 bases and J gave up 0 bases, with 6 bases separating them. CDR3 in amino acids: CASSPVAKNIQYF. For the CDR3, the DNA is TGTGCCAGCTCCCCGGTAGCCAAAAACATTCAGTACTTC.

The chain employs TRBV25-1 and TRBJ2-3; 8 bases align to TRBD2. The CDR3 consists of 14 residues. Germline CDR1 MGHDK, CDR2 SYGVNS. V gave up 2 bases and J gave up 3 bases; unmatched junction bases: 1. This CDR3 reads CASSEGGGTDTQYF. CDR3 nucleotides: TGTGCCAGCAGTGAAGGCGGGGGGACAGATACGCAGTATTTT.

The chain employs TRBV5-6 and TRBJ2-1; TRBD1 agrees at 7 bases. V dropped 0 bases and J dropped 2; count of bases not matched to a gene: 5. The V gene's germline CDR1 is SGHDT and CDR2 YYEEEE. The CDR3 has 16 amino acids. Written as DNA, the CDR3 is TGTGCCAGCAGCTTGGGAGGGACAGCGACCTACAATGAGCAGTTCTTC. Amino acids: CASSLGGTATYNEQFF.

The gene calls are TRBV11-1 and TRBJ2-5; 8 bases agree with TRBD1. TRBJ2-7 explains the end of the DNA better; the J call may be wrong. The CDR3 length is 15 residues. CDR1 is SGHAT and CDR2 is FQDESV in the germline V gene (reference sequence). The DNA of the CDR3 is TGTGCCAGCAGCGCCACAGGGGGGTTCTCCTACGAGCAGTACTTC. Its translation: CASSATGGFSYEQYF.

V usage is TRBV19 and J usage is TRBJ1-1; 8 nucleotides agree with TRBD1. This CDR3 has 15 amino acids. The J segment lost 0 bases and the V segment lost 3 bases, leaving 3 bases of the junction unmatched. Looked up from germline, CDR1 is LNHDA and CDR2 is SQIVND (reference sequence). The DNA for the CDR3 is TGTGCCAGTAGTATGCAGGACAGGGTGAACACTGAAGCTTTCTTT. Its translation is CASSMQDRVNTEAFF.

Only a few counts were recorded for this clone. The V and J genes are TRBV5-8 and TRBJ1-3, with TRBD1 identical over 11 bases. J gave up 2 bases and V 4 bases, and 2 bases lay outside the gene matches. The CDR3 has 15 residues. CDR1 SGHTS and CDR2 YDEGEE come from the germline V gene. The CDR3 region has the DNA TGTGCCAGCAGCGCGGGACAGGGGGCTGGAAACACCATATATTTT. It is translated as CASSAGQGAGNTIYF.